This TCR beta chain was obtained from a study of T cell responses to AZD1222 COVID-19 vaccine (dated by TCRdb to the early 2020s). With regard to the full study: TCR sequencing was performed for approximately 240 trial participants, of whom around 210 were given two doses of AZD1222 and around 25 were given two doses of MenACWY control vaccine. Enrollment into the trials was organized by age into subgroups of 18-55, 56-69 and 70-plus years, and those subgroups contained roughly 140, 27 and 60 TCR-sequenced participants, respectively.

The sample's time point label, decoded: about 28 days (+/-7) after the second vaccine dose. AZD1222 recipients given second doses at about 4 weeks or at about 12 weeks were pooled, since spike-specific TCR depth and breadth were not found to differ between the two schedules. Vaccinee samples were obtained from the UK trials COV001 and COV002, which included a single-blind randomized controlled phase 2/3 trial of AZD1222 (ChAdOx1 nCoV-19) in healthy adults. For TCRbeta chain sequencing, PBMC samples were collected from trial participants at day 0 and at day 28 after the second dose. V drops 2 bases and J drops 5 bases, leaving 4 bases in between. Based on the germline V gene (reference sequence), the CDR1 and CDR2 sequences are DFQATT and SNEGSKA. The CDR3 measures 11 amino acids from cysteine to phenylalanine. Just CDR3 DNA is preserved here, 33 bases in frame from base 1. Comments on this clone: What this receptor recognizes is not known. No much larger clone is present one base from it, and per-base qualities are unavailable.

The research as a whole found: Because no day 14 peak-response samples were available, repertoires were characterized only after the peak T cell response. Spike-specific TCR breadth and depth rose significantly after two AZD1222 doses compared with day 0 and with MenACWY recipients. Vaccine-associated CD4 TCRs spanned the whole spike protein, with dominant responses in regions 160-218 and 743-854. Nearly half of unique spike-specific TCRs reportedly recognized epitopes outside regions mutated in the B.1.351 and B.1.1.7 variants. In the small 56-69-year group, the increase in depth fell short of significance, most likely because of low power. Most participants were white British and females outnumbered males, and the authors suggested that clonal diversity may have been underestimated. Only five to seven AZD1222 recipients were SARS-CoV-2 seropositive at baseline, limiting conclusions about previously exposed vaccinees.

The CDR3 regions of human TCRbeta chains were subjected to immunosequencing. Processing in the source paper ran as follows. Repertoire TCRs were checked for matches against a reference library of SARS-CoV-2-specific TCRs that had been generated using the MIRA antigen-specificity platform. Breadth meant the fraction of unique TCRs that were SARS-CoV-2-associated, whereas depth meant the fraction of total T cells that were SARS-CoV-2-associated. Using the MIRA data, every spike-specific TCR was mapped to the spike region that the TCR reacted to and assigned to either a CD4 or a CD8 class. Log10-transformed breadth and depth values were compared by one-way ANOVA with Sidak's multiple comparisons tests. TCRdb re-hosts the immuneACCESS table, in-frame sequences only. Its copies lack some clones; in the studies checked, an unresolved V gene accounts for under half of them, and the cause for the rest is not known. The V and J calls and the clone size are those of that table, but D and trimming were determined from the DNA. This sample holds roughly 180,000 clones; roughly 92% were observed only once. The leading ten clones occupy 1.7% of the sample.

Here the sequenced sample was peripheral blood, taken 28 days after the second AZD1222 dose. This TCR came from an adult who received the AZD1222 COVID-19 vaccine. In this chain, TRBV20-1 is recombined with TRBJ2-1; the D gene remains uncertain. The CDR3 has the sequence CSARRNNEQFF. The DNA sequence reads TGCAGTGCTAGACGTAACAATGAGCAGTTCTTC.